This entry describes one T cell receptor (beta chain). Its matching antigen is unknown. This specimen comes from a study of cytomegalovirus exposure and HLA in healthy donors. Study at large: Clustering assigned 81% of the approximately 400 genotyped donors to the Caucasian-associated ancestry cluster. Whole-study findings and limits: In a later analysis, HLA-C alleles had the fewest associated TCRs, DRB1 alleles the most. Some public TCRs appeared in many individuals, while most sequences were rare. The likely origin of a cluster of highly shared sequence variants was a sequencing artifact.

The PCR ran on 60 Vbeta and 13 Jbeta primers. Assay used: immunoSEQ multiplex PCR; TCRdb lists only in-frame clones, some missing. The table has 210,000 or so clones, over 60% seen once. Trimming took 5 bases from V and 0 from J, leaving 8 bases between them. CDR3 length: 14 amino acids. Germline loops: CDR1 SGHTA, CDR2 FQGNSA. The clonotype was recovered from a man between 18 and 35 years old in good health and CMV-seronegative. The gene calls are TRBV7-2 and TRBJ1-3; D gene unclear. The sequencing input was PBMCs. The CDR3 DNA sequence: TGTGCCAGCAGCGAACAGAGCTCTGGAAACACCATATATTTT. Encoded protein: CASSEQSSGNTIYF.